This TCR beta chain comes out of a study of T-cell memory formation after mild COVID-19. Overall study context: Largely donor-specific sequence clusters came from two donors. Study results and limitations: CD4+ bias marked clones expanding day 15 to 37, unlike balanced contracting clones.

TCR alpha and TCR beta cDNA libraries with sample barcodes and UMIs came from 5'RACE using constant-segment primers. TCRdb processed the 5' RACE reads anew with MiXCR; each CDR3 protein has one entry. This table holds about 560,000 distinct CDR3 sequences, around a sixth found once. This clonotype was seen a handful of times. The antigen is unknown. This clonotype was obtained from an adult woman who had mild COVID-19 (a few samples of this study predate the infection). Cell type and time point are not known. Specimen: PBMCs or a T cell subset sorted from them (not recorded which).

Here the CDR3 DNA reads TGTGCCAGCACCCCCGTAGGAGGGGCGATGACTGAAGCTTTCTTT. Protein product: CASTPVGGAMTEAFF. V and J are TRBV12-3 or TRBV12-4 and TRBJ1-1; possibly TRBD1 for D (5 bases). The CDR3 sequence is 15 residues long. V was pared by 7 bases and J by 5 bases, with 20 bases between.